The clone carrying this T cell receptor (beta chain) was seen more than once but under ten times. The entry originates in a study of T-cell memory formation after mild COVID-19. The CDR3 runs 16 residues. Between the trimmed V and J ends, which lost 6 bases and 1 base, there was a span of 15 bases. Germline CDR1 reads KGHDR; CDR2 reads SFDVKD. From the 5' RACE reads, TCRdb called clonotypes with MiXCR, one entry per CDR3 protein. This table has about 340,000 distinct CDR3 sequences, roughly 15% appearing once. Sequenced material: PBMCs or a T cell subset sorted from them (not recorded which). This chain links TRBV24-1 with TRBJ1-5; a weak D match, TRBD1 (6 bases). The TCR sequence derives from a man between 18 and 35 years old who had mild COVID-19 (a few samples of this study predate the infection). Cell type and time point are not known. CDR3 sequence reads: CATSKGGLGSNQPQHF. CDR3 in DNA: TGTGCCACCAGTAAAGGGGGGCTCGGAAGCAATCAGCCCCAGCATTTT.